This TCR beta chain was recorded in a study of metastatic and nonmetastatic thyroid tumors. Study-wide context: Peripheral blood and tumor or nodule samples from malignant and benign thyroid patients were compared. Overall study findings and caveats: As reported, TCR beta diversity in blood and tumor was significantly higher in malignant thyroid tumors than in benign nodules.

This clone appeared many times. Antigen specificity is unknown. Per the original data handling: Clinicopathological groups of papillary thyroid cancer showed CDR3 differences that were used to build a distant-metastasis classifier. From the PCR reads, TCRdb re-called clones with MiXCR. The V and J calls here are based on TCRdb, not the publication. The data show roughly 30,000 clones, over 15% seen once. The entire patient cohort was treatment-naive prior to thyroid surgery. The junction had 16 bases not matched to a gene; V was cut back by 6 bases and J by 8 bases. This CDR3 has 18 residues. The origin of this receptor is a female donor with papillary thyroid cancer or a benign thyroid nodule (not recorded which). Some clones in this sample may be carry-over from other donors' samples. The chain joins TRBV12-3 or TRBV12-4 to TRBJ2-1; 13 nucleotides match TRBD2. Sequencing was carried out using blood. The DNA for the CDR3 is TGTGCCAGCAGGGGAACTGACCGGACTAGCGGGAGTGGCGATGAGCAGTTCTTC. Amino acids: CASRGTDRTSGSGDEQFF.